Given below is one T cell receptor beta chain in context. No antigen is known for it. The source of the sample is a study of T-cell memory formation after mild COVID-19. Study-wide context: For the most part, TCR clusters were specific to one donor.

Between the trimmed V and J ends, which lost 2 bases and 0 bases, there was a span of 13 bases. The CDR3 is 16 amino acids. CDR1 is MNHNY, CDR2 SVGAGI, per germline (reference sequence). 5'RACE primed at constant segments yielded TCR alpha and TCR beta cDNA libraries bearing sample barcodes and UMIs. TCRdb independently ran MiXCR on the 5' RACE reads; one entry per CDR3 protein. The data contain around 300,000 distinct CDR3 sequences, roughly 8.2% of them singletons. Study-level findings and limits: Chiefly within CM and EM were the contracting CD4+ clones; CD8+ ones were within EMRA. There were some responding clones in pre-infection memory, which suggested that cross-reactive memory had joined.

V is TRBV6-6 and J is TRBJ1-2, with D uncertain. The material sequenced was PBMCs or a T cell subset sorted from them (not recorded which). This sequence was found in a man aged 18-30 years who had mild COVID-19 (a few samples of this study predate the infection). Cell type and time point are not known. The CDR3 loop is CASSYLGRLANYGYTF. The CDR3, as DNA: TGTGCCAGCAGTTACCTCGGTCGGTTAGCTAACTATGGCTACACCTTC.